Listed below are T cell receptor beta chains from one sample, sequenced in a study of OX40 agonist ivuxolimab in advanced cancers. Profiling relied on immunoSEQ multiplex PCR, and the TCRdb table lists in-frame clones only, not all of them. The sample shows over 70,000 clones, 80% to 90% of them seen only once. Sequenced here: CD4+ or CD8+ T cells sorted from blood, sampled in a trial of the OX40 agonist ivuxolimab. Receptors originate from an adult with an advanced solid tumor such as melanoma, head and neck, liver or kidney cancer. The CDR3 runs from the conserved cysteine through the conserved F or W. The D gene is left open where the match is weak. Clone size is stated in some rows and not others, as once, few, many or a class when expanded.

j_call,v_call,clone_size,d_call,cdr3_aa,cdr3_nt
TRBJ2-2,TRBV5-1,-,TRBD1,CASSLNSHQGVTGELFF,TGCGCCAGCAGCTTGAATTCGCATCAGGGGGTAACCGGGGAGCTGTTTTTT
TRBJ1-5,TRBV19,few,-,CASSIAQGSGRGNQPQHF,TGTGCCAGTAGTATAGCACAGGGATCTGGTCGGGGCAATCAGCCCCAGCATTTT
TRBJ1-4,TRBV27,-,-,CASNSQAGVNSGKLFF,TGTGCCAGCAATTCCCAAGCGGGGGTAAATAGTGGAAAACTGTTTTTT
TRBJ2-7,TRBV27,-,-,CASSYPPYEQYF,TGTGCCAGCAGTTACCCCCCCTACGAGCAGTACTTC
TRBJ2-1,TRBV6-6,-,-,CASSSRALAVDEQFF,TGTGCCAGCAGTTCCCGGGCCTTAGCTGTCGATGAGCAGTTCTTC
TRBJ2-1,TRBV19,-,TRBD2,CASSISSGRDNEQFF,TGTGCCAGTAGTATTTCCTCAGGGAGGGACAATGAGCAGTTCTTC
TRBJ2-1,TRBV5-4,-,-,CASSLVDRPTNEQFF,TGTGCCAGCAGCTTGGTAGACAGACCTACCAATGAGCAGTTCTTC
TRBJ1-6,TRBV27,-,-,CASSFRQSPLHF,TGTGCCAGCAGTTTTCGTCAATCACCCCTCCACTTT
TRBJ1-4,TRBV5-1,-,TRBD1,CASSSGQGVPNEKLFF,TGCGCCAGCAGCTCGGGACAGGGGGTGCCTAATGAAAAACTGTTTTTT
TRBJ2-3,TRBV7-3,-,-,CASSHGGSVATQYF,TGTGCCAGCAGCCATGGAGGAAGTGTAGCTACGCAGTATTTT
TRBJ1-1,TRBV4-1,-,TRBD1,CASSSTGTNTEAFF,TGCGCCAGCAGCTCGACAGGGACGAACACTGAAGCTTTCTTT
TRBJ1-1,TRBV7-3,-,-,CASSPGGGVTEAFF,TGTGCCAGCAGCCCAGGCGGAGGGGTGACTGAAGCTTTCTTT
TRBJ2-5,TRBV7-9,once,-,CASSSSETQYF,TGTGCCAGCAGCTCCAGTGAGACCCAGTACTTC
TRBJ2-3,TRBV2,-,TRBD2,CASWVRSSGARGTDTQYF,TGTGCCAGCTGGGTAAGGTCTAGCGGGGCCCGAGGGACAGATACGCAGTATTTT
TRBJ2-7,TRBV5-1,-,TRBD1,CASSLVQGARSSYEQYF,TGCGCCAGCAGCTTGGTGCAGGGGGCAAGGAGCTCCTACGAGCAGTACTTC
TRBJ2-5,TRBV5-4,-,-,CASSLGQQETQYF,TGTGCCAGCAGCTTGGGACAGCAAGAGACCCAGTACTTC
TRBJ2-1,TRBV6-6,-,-,CASIRGRGYNEQFF,TGTGCCAGCATAAGGGGTCGCGGGTACAATGAGCAGTTCTTC
TRBJ2-7,TRBV5-1,-,TRBD1,CASSYQTGSSYEQYF,TGCGCCAGCAGCTACCAGACAGGGAGCTCCTACGAGCAGTACTTC
TRBJ2-1,TRBV13,-,-,CASSILSGAYNEQFF,TGTGCCAGCAGCATCCTGAGCGGAGCCTACAATGAGCAGTTCTTC
TRBJ1-5,TRBV27,-,-,CASSLSKNSQPQHF,TGTGCCAGCAGTCTAAGTAAGAATAGTCAGCCCCAGCATTTT
TRBJ2-5,TRBV10-3,-,TRBD2,CAVGSGLDKETQYF,TGTGCCGTGGGATCGGGACTAGATAAAGAGACCCAGTACTTC
TRBJ2-1,TRBV30,-,-,CAWSPGPNEQFF,TGTGCCTGGAGTCCAGGGCCCAATGAGCAGTTCTTC
TRBJ2-1,TRBV9,-,-,CASSVELYNEQFF,TGTGCCAGCAGCGTAGAACTGTACAATGAGCAGTTCTTC
TRBJ2-1,TRBV27,-,TRBD2,CASMLAGGRRLNEQFF,TGTGCCAGCATGCTAGCGGGAGGCCGGAGGTTGAATGAGCAGTTCTTC
TRBJ2-7,TRBV21-1,once,-,CASEGREGSYEQYF,TGTGCCAGCGAGGGTCGGGAGGGATCCTACGAGCAGTACTTC
TRBJ2-5,TRBV2,-,TRBD1,CASIGTAPSGTQYF,TGTGCCAGCATAGGGACAGCTCCCTCGGGGACCCAGTACTTC
TRBJ2-2,TRBV2,-,TRBD2,CASSVGLAGELFF,TGTGCCAGCAGTGTCGGACTAGCCGGGGAGCTGTTTTTT
TRBJ2-7,TRBV6-1,-,-,CASREYVVGEQYF,TGTGCCAGCAGAGAATACGTGGTTGGCGAGCAGTACTTC
TRBJ1-2,TRBV7-8,-,-,CASSLESGTNYGYTF,TGTGCCAGCAGCTTAGAAAGTGGGACTAACTATGGCTACACCTTC
TRBJ1-5,TRBV18,-,-,CASSLYPGTVDSNQPQHF,TGTGCCAGCTCACTCTATCCCGGGACGGTTGATAGCAATCAGCCCCAGCATTTT
TRBJ2-5,TRBV7-9,-,TRBD2,CASSLPQLAGVETQYF,TGTGCCAGCAGCTTACCCCAACTAGCGGGAGTAGAGACCCAGTACTTC
TRBJ2-1,TRBV9,-,-,CASSVGDSDEQFF,TGTGCCAGCAGCGTAGGGGACTCAGATGAGCAGTTCTTC
TRBJ2-1,TRBV10-3,-,TRBD1,CAISPTGTYNEQFF,TGTGCCATCAGCCCGACAGGGACCTACAATGAGCAGTTCTTC
TRBJ2-7,TRBV5-4,-,TRBD2,CASSTGLAGVYEQYF,TGTGCCAGCAGCACCGGACTAGCGGGAGTCTACGAGCAGTACTTC
TRBJ1-2,TRBV5-1,-,-,CASSLGGVSDGYTF,TGCGCCAGCAGCTTGGGTGGGGTCTCGGACGGCTACACCTTC
TRBJ2-7,TRBV27,-,TRBD2,CASSLSASGTHYEQYF,TGTGCCAGCAGTTTATCCGCTAGCGGGACCCACTACGAGCAGTACTTC
TRBJ1-1,TRBV19,-,-,CASSMQAASNTEAFF,TGTGCCAGTAGTATGCAGGCAGCAAGTAACACTGAAGCTTTCTTT
TRBJ2-1,TRBV5-6,-,-,CASSPRQITYNEQFF,TGTGCCAGCAGCCCGAGACAGATAACTTACAATGAGCAGTTCTTC
TRBJ1-5,TRBV6-6,once,TRBD1,CASSYAGQGLQPQHF,TGTGCCAGCAGTTACGCCGGACAGGGGCTTCAGCCCCAGCATTTT
TRBJ2-5,TRBV4-1,-,-,CASSQEGETQYF,TGCGCCAGCAGCCAAGAAGGAGAGACCCAGTACTTC